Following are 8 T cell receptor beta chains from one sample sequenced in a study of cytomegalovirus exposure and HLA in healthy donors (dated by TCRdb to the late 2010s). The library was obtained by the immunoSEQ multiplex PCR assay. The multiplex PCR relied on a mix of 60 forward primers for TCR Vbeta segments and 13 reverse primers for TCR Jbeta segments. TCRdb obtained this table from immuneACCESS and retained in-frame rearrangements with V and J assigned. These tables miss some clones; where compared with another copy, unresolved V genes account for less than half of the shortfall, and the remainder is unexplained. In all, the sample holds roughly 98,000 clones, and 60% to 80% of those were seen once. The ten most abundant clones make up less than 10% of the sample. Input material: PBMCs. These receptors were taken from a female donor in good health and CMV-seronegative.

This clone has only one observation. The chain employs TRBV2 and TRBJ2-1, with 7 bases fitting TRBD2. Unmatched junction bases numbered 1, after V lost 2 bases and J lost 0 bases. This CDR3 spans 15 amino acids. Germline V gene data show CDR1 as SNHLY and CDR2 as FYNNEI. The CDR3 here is CASSEWGGSYNEQFF. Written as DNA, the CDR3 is TGTGCCAGCAGTGAATGGGGGGGCTCCTACAATGAGCAGTTCTTC.

The CDR3 nucleotides read TGTGCCAGCAGCTTAGTTCATGGACTTGGAGGCCAGCCCCAGCATTTT. This translates into CASSLVHGLGGQPQHF. The chain combines TRBV7-2 with TRBJ1-5; no reliable D call. The CDR3 runs 16 residues. The V gene's germline CDR1 is SGHTA and CDR2 FQGNSA. Trimming removed 1 base from V and 7 bases from J, with 17 bases in between.

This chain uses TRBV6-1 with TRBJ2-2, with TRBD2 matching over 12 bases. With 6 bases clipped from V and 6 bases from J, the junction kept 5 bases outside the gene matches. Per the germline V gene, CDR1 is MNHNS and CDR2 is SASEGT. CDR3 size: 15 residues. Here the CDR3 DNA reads TGTGCCAGCAGCCTGACTAGCGGGAGTCCCGGGGAGCTGTTTTTT. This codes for CASSLTSGSPGELFF.

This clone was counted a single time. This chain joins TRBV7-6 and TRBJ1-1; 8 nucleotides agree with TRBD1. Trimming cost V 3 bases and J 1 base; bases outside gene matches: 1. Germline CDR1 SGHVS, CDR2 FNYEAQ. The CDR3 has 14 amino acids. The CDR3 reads CASSLGTGNTEAFF. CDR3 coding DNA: TGTGCCAGCAGCTTGGGGACAGGGAACACTGAAGCTTTCTTT.

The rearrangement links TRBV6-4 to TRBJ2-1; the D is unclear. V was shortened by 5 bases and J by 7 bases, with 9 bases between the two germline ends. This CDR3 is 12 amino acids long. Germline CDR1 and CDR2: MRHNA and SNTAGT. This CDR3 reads CASSMGSNEQFF. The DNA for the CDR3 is TGTGCCAGCAGTATGGGCTCGAATGAGCAGTTCTTC.

CDR3 DNA: TGTGCCAGCAGTCTCAGGGGGCTAACTGAAGCTTTCTTT. Protein product: CASSLRGLTEAFF. The V and J genes are TRBV6-6 and TRBJ1-1, with TRBD1 matching over 8 bases. The V and J ends lost 5 bases and 5 bases, in that order; junction bases with no gene match: 4. The CDR3 extends over 13 amino acids. Germline V gene sequence: CDR1 MNHNY, CDR2 SVGAGI (reference sequence).

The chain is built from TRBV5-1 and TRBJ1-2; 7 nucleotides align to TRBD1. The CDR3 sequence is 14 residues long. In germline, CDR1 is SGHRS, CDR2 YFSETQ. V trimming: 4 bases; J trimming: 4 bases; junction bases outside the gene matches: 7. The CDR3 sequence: CASSGIGTAYGYTF. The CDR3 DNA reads TGCGCCAGCAGCGGCATCGGGACAGCCTATGGCTACACCTTC.

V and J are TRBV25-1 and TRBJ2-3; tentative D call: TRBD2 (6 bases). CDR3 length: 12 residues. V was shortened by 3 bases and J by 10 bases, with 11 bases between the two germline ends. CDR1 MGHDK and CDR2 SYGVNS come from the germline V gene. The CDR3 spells CASSESSVAQYF. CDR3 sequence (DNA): TGTGCCAGCAGTGAGTCTAGCGTCGCGCAGTATTTT.